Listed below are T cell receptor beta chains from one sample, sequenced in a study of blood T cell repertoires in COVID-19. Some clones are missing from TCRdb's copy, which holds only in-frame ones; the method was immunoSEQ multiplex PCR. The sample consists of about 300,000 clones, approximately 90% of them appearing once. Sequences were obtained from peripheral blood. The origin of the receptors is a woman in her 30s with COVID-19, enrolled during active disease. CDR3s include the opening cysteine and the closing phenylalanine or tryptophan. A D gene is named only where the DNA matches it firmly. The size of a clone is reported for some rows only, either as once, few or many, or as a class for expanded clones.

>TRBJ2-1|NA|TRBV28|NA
TGTGCCAGCAGTTTATGGCCCAAGGAGGTAACGAATGAGCAGTTCTTC
CASSLWPKEVTNEQFF
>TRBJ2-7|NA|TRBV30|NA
TGTGCCTGGAGTGGAAGGGGCGAGCAGTACTTC
CAWSGRGEQYF
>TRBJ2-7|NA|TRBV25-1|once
TGTGCCAGCAGTGAAGGCAGTACCTACGAGCAGTACTTC
CASSEGSTYEQYF
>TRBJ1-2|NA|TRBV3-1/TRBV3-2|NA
TGTGCCAGCAGCCAAGTCACAGGACAATATGGCTACACCTTC
CASSQVTGQYGYTF
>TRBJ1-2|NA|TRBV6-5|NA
TGTGCCAGCAGTAACCACGGGGTCAGGGGCTACACCTTC
CASSNHGVRGYTF
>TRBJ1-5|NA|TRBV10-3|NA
TGTGCCACCACCGGGAGGGCAGGGAACAATCAGCCCCAGCATTTT
CATTGRAGNNQPQHF
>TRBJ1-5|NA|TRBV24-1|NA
TGTGCCACTCACTCTCGTCCCCAGCATTTT
CATHSRPQHF
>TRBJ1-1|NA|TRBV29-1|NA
TGCAGCGTTGACCGGGAGGATATGAACACTGAAGCTTTCTTT
CSVDREDMNTEAFF
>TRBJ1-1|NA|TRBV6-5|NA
TGTGCCAGCAGTCGCTCACAGGGTGACACTGAAGCTTTCTTT
CASSRSQGDTEAFF
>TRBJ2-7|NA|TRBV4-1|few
TGCGCCAGCAGCCGACAGGACAGATCCTACGAGCAGTACTTC
CASSRQDRSYEQYF
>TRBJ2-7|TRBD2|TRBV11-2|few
TGTGCCAGCAGCTCCCGGACTAGCGGGGGGACCTACGAGCAGTACTTC
CASSSRTSGGTYEQYF